Many counts were recorded for the clone carrying this T cell receptor beta chain. Its matching antigen is unknown. It was template switching that added a universal primer site, and there were unique molecular identifiers on the cDNA. TCRdb used MiXCR to reprocess the 5' RACE reads, holding one entry per CDR3 protein. Seen here are more than 650,000 distinct CDR3 sequences, around 6.1% observed once, and the top ten hold 1.5% to 2%. The ends were cut back, 6 bases at V and 7 bases at J, with 13 bases in the middle. This CDR3 has 13 amino acids. These data are taken from a study of identical twins. Study-wide points: When twins shared out-of-frame alpha sequences, those sequences had excess low generation probability. Clonotypes of the beta chain that were abundant in cord blood carried fewer insertions (memory repertoires showed none).

V gene TRBV12-3 or TRBV12-4 combines with J gene TRBJ1-3; D is uncertain. The TCR comes from a young man in good health. Sequencing was performed on naive T cells sorted from blood. The CDR3 loop is CASSSPTRNTIYF. As DNA, the CDR3 is TGTGCCAGCAGCTCCCCAACTCGGAACACCATATATTTT.